This T cell receptor (beta chain) originates from a study of blood T cell repertoires in COVID-19. The repertoire was sequenced with immunoSEQ multiplex PCR; TCRdb's copy has only in-frame clones and lacks some. The table includes fewer than 120,000 clones, 82% detected once. This CDR3 comprises 17 residues. Germline V gives CDR1 SEHNR, CDR2 FQNEAQ (reference sequence). The ends lost 4 bases at V and 7 bases at J; junction bases unmatched: 13. This sequence originates from a woman aged 55-69 years with acute or convalescent COVID-19. The chain couples TRBV7-9 to TRBJ2-1; TRBD1 matches 10 bases. Sequenced input: peripheral blood. In nucleotides, the CDR3 is TGTGCCAGCAGCTCGGCAGGACTGGGACAGGGGAGAAATGAGCAGTTCTTC. Its protein product is CASSSAGLGQGRNEQFF.